What follows are 26 T cell receptor beta chains derived from one specimen sequenced in a study of control samples from healthy donors and cancer patients. Sequencing was performed with immunoSEQ multiplex PCR; in TCRdb, only in-frame clones are kept and a portion is missing. The data show around 110,000 clones, 85% to 95% seen once. Sequenced sample: blood. These receptors were collected from a man aged 25 to 40 in good health.

The chain is built from TRBV9 and TRBJ2-2; no definite D call. The CDR3 runs to 15 residues. Deletions cut 4 bases from V and 0 bases from J, with 10 bases between. In germline, CDR1 is SGDLS, CDR2 YYNGEE. Written as DNA, the CDR3 is TGTGCCAGCAGCCCCCTTGGGACGAACACCGGGGAGCTGTTTTTT. Amino acids: CASSPLGTNTGELFF.

The rearrangement joins TRBV5-1 to TRBJ1-1, with D tentatively TRBD1 (5 bases). Germline V gene sequence: CDR1 SGHRS, CDR2 YFSETQ. The V and J ends lost 5 bases and 1 base respectively, with 12 bases between them. The length of the CDR3 is 14 residues. The CDR3 sequence: CASRTELTNTEAFF. The CDR3, as DNA: TGCGCCAGCAGGACAGAACTGACGAACACTGAAGCTTTCTTT.

The chain links TRBV5-1 to TRBJ1-1; no clear D gene. The CDR3 spans 13 residues. Germline V lookup: CDR1 SGHRS, CDR2 YFSETQ. The V end was cut by 7 bases, the J end by 1 base, with 11 bases between. CDR3 protein: CASCRVPNTEAFF. The CDR3 DNA reads TGCGCCAGCTGCCGGGTTCCGAACACTGAAGCTTTCTTT.

The gene calls are TRBV7-9 and TRBJ2-7; no clear D. This CDR3 comprises 13 residues. Germline values: CDR1 SEHNR, CDR2 FQNEAQ (reference sequence). V lost 0 bases, J lost 0 bases, and 3 bases lay in between. The CDR3 nucleotides are TGTGCCAGCAGCTTAGCCTACTCCTACGAGCAGTACGTC. Its translation: CASSLAYSYEQYV.

The DNA for the CDR3 is TGCGCCAGCAGCTCACAGACTAGCGGGGGGAATGAGCAGTTCTTC. This translates into CASSSQTSGGNEQFF. The V call is TRBV5-1, the J call TRBJ2-1, with 13 bases aligning to TRBD2. J was trimmed by 7 bases and V by 3 bases; bases with no gene match: 4. This CDR3 spans 15 amino acids. CDR1 and CDR2 (germline): SGHRS, YFSETQ.

Concerning this clone itself: One end of the junction varies from germline; a read error may be responsible. The rearrangement joins TRBV28 to TRBJ2-7, with 12 bases aligning to TRBD2. CDR3 length: 12 residues. Germline CDR1 is MDHEN and CDR2 is SYDVKM. CDR3 residues: CASTSLAGGRNF. CDR3 in DNA: TGTGCCAGCACCTCCCTAGCGGGGGGGCGAAACTTC.

This CDR3 reads CASSYDRPYEQYF. The CDR3 nucleotides are TGTGCCAGCAGTTACGATAGACCCTACGAGCAGTACTTC. The chain joins TRBV6-2 or TRBV6-3 to TRBJ2-7; D not certain. CDR3 length equals 13 residues. Between the trimmed V and J ends, which lost 2 bases and 2 bases, there was a span of 7 bases. Looked up from germline, CDR1 is MNHEY and CDR2 is SVGEGT.

The rearrangement uses TRBV6-5 and TRBJ1-4; the match to TRBD1 covers 9 bases. Germline V CDR1 and CDR2: MNHEY, SVGAGI. The CDR3 spans 14 residues. V was pared by 2 bases and J by 5 bases, with 0 bases of the junction left unmatched. The CDR3 region is CASSYDRGNEKLFF. CDR3 DNA: TGTGCCAGCAGTTACGACAGGGGGAATGAAAAACTGTTTTTT.

The V call is TRBV27, the J call TRBJ2-3, with 7 bases matching TRBD1. Germline V gene sequence: CDR1 MNHEY, CDR2 SMNVEV (reference sequence). With 2 bases clipped from V and 3 bases from J, the junction kept 2 bases outside the gene matches. CDR3 length equals 14 residues. The CDR3 DNA reads TGTGCCAGCAGTTTAAAACAGGGGACAGATACGCAGTATTTT. The encoded protein is CASSLKQGTDTQYF.

The chain has TRBV3-1 (or the pseudogene TRBV3-2) and TRBJ1-3; unclear D gene. The CDR3 has 15 residues. Germline CDR1 LGHDT, CDR2 YNNKEL (reference sequence). Trimming cost V 1 base and J 2 bases, with 9 bases left between them. CDR3 bases: TGTGCCAGCAGCCAAGGGGGTTCTCCTGGAAACACCATATATTTT. Its protein is CASSQGGSPGNTIYF.

This chain uses TRBV6-5 with TRBJ2-1; D unresolved. V shed 6 bases and J shed 0 bases, with 6 bases lying between them. CDR3 size: 13 residues. Germline V gives CDR1 MNHEY, CDR2 SVGAGI. In nucleotides, the CDR3 is TGTGCCAGCAGCCCAACCTCCTACAATGAGCAGTTCTTC. Protein sequence: CASSPTSYNEQFF.

This clone was counted between two and nine times. This chain uses TRBV19 with TRBJ1-5; 7 nucleotides match TRBD1. Germline values: CDR1 LNHDA, CDR2 SQIVND (reference sequence). Trimming cost V 4 bases and J 5 bases; bases outside gene matches: 5. CDR3 length: 14 amino acids. CDR3 nucleotide sequence: TGTGCCAGTAGTACGGGACAGCCCCATCAGCCCCAGCATTTT. Amino acid sequence: CASSTGQPHQPQHF. The full variable domain, with the rest looked up from reference TRBV19 and TRBJ1-5, is DGGITQSPKYLFRKEGQNVTLSCEQNLNHDAMYWYRQDPGQGLRLIYYSQIVNDFQKGDIAEGYSVSREKKESFPLTVTSAQKNPTAFYLCASSTGQPHQPQHFGDGTRLSIL.

This CDR3 reads CASSLDPDTQYF. The CDR3 DNA follows: TGTGCCAGCAGCCTAGACCCAGATACGCAGTATTTT. This chain connects TRBV7-6 to TRBJ2-3; D remains unclear. Trimming removed 5 bases from V and 4 bases from J, with 7 bases in between. CDR1 and CDR2 from the germline V gene are SGHVS and FNYEAQ. This CDR3 comprises 12 residues.

The J gene is TRBJ2-7, the V gene TRBV4-1; 8 bases match TRBD2. This CDR3 contains 15 residues. The V segment lost 1 base and the J segment 4 bases; nucleotides outside the gene matches: 6. Germline CDR1 MGHRA, CDR2 YSYEKL. As DNA, the CDR3 is TGCGCCAGCAGCCAAGCGGGAGCGGGGGTTTACGAGCAGTACTTC. It yields the protein CASSQAGAGVYEQYF.

In its sample, this clone was seen a few times. The rearrangement uses TRBV5-1 and TRBJ2-2; D is undetermined. Germline CDR1 is SGHRS and CDR2 is YFSETQ. The CDR3 is made up of 13 amino acids. V lost 5 bases to trimming and J lost 4 bases, with 9 bases between them. The CDR3 region has the DNA TGCGCCAGCAGGATGACTGGCACCGGGGAGCTGTTTTTT. Translated: CASRMTGTGELFF. Using reference TRBV5-1 and TRBJ2-2 for the parts outside the CDR3, the full variable domain is KAGVTQTPRYLIKTRGQQVTLSCSPISGHRSVSWYQQTPGQGLQFLFEYFSETQRNKGNFPGRFSGRQFSNSRSEMNVSTLELGDSALYLCASRMTGTGELFFGEGSRLTVL.

This sequence joins TRBV10-1 and TRBJ1-1; a possible D gene is TRBD1 (5 bases). The CDR3 sequence is 14 residues long. V was trimmed by 5 bases and J by 7 bases, leaving 17 bases between them. The germline CDR1 and CDR2 sequences are WNHNN and SYGVQD (reference sequence). This chain's CDR3 is CASSRGTDRLEAFF. CDR3 bases: TGCGCCAGCAGTCGTGGGACGGATAGACTTGAAGCTTTCTTT.

V gene TRBV2 combines with J gene TRBJ2-7, with 7 bases aligning to TRBD1. This CDR3 region has 14 residues. Germline V lookup: CDR1 SNHLY, CDR2 FYNNEI. V lost 5 bases, J lost 2 bases, and 6 bases stayed unmatched. CDR3 loop: CASSPGQWPYEQYV. The CDR3 bases are TGTGCCAGCAGTCCGGGACAGTGGCCCTACGAGCAGTACGTC.

This clone has only one observation. V usage is TRBV5-1 and J usage is TRBJ2-3; TRBD2 aligns across 11 bases. This CDR3 contains 16 residues. Per the germline V gene, CDR1 is SGHRS and CDR2 is YFSETQ. With 4 bases clipped from V and 2 bases from J, the junction kept 6 bases outside the gene matches. Here the CDR3 DNA reads TGCGCCAGCAGCCCATCTAGCGGGGGGTACACAGATACGCAGTATTTT. Protein product: CASSPSSGGYTDTQYF.

The CDR3 DNA follows: TGTGCCAGCAGTAACGGGGGGCCGGGCAATGAGCAGTTCTTC. The encoded protein is CASSNGGPGNEQFF. The chain links TRBV27 to TRBJ2-1; D might be TRBD2 (7 bases). The CDR3 has 14 amino acids. Trimming removed 5 bases from V and 6 bases from J, with 14 bases in between. Per the germline V gene, CDR1 is MNHEY and CDR2 is SMNVEV (reference sequence).

The chain has TRBV18 and TRBJ2-1, with 10 bases that match TRBD2. This CDR3 is 17 amino acids long. Germline V lookup: CDR1 KGHSH, CDR2 LQKENI. V dropped 3 bases and J dropped 8; count of bases not matched to a gene: 13. The CDR3 protein is CASSPIGSGGGPDEQFF. In DNA, the CDR3 is TGTGCCAGCTCACCTATCGGGAGCGGGGGGGGCCCCGATGAGCAGTTCTTC.

Here the CDR3 reads CASKESATEAFF. CDR3 sequence (DNA): TGCGCCAGCAAGGAGTCGGCCACTGAAGCTTTCTTT. The V call is TRBV5-1, the J call TRBJ1-1; no firm D call. The V end lost 6 bases, the J end lost 4 bases, and 10 bases lay between the germline ends. The CDR3 length is 12 residues. Germline V gene sequence: CDR1 SGHRS, CDR2 YFSETQ.

V and J are TRBV28 and TRBJ2-3; 10 nucleotides align to TRBD2. With 6 bases clipped from V and 12 bases from J, the junction kept 9 bases outside the gene matches. CDR1 and CDR2 (germline): MDHEN, SYDVKM. This CDR3 comprises 13 residues. CDR3: CASSSLLAGSQYF. The CDR3 nucleotides are TGTGCCAGCAGCTCACTACTAGCGGGGTCTCAGTATTTT.

V usage is TRBV5-1 and J usage is TRBJ1-2; no definite D call. Looked up from germline, CDR1 is SGHRS and CDR2 is YFSETQ. V shed 0 bases and J shed 3 bases, with 9 bases lying between them. The length of the CDR3 is 14 residues. The CDR3 coding sequence is TGCGCCAGCAGCTTGGGCCAGGTTGACTATGGCTACACCTTC. It translates to CASSLGQVDYGYTF.

J is TRBJ1-1 and V is TRBV29-1, with D unclear. The V end lost 6 bases, the J end lost 1 base, and 12 bases lay between the germline ends. This CDR3 has 13 residues. Germline V gene lookup returns CDR1 SQVTM and CDR2 ANQGSEA. The CDR3 DNA follows: TGCAGCGTCCTCCTGGGTGGGAACACTGAAGCTTTCTTT. This codes for CSVLLGGNTEAFF.

The CDR3 nucleotides read TGCGCCAGCAGTCAATCGAAGCGTAGGGGGCTTCAGCCCCAGCATTTT. This encodes CASSQSKRRGLQPQHF. The chain carries TRBV23-1 and TRBJ1-5, with 7 bases that match TRBD1. TRBV23-1 is marked as an open reading frame, function uncertain. The CDR3 length is 16 residues. V lost 0 bases to trimming and J lost 6 bases; unmatched junction nucleotides: 8.

The rearrangement links TRBV2 to TRBJ2-5, with D unclear. The germline V and J ends were trimmed by 1 base and 4 bases, with 10 bases remaining between them. Germline assignment: CDR1 SNHLY and CDR2 FYNNEI. The CDR3 is 14 amino acids. The CDR3 region is CASSEDLLGETQYF. Here the CDR3 DNA reads TGTGCCAGCAGTGAAGACCTTCTGGGAGAGACCCAGTACTTC. The whole variable domain, filled in from reference TRBV2 and TRBJ2-5, reads EPEVTQTPSHQVTQMGQEVILRCVPISNHLYFYWYRQILGQKVEFLVSFYNNEISEKSEIFDDQFSVERPDGSNFTLKIRSTKLEDSAMYFCASSEDLLGETQYFGPGTRLLVL.